Listed below are T cell receptor beta chains from one sample, sequenced in a study of human CD8 memory T cell subsets. TCRdb reprocessed the 5' RACE reads and keeps a single row for each CDR3 protein, giving no DNA. The specimen's table records more than 5,500 distinct CDR3 sequences. Sequences were obtained from CD8+ T cells from PBMCs. The receptors were sampled from a human donor in good health. Both conserved end residues are part of each CDR3. Expanded clones get a size class; other rows say once, few or many, or leave the size out.

V	size	J	CDR3
TRBV20-1	medium-sized	TRBJ1-1	CSAREVAGMNTEAFF
TRBV9	-	TRBJ2-5	CASSVSAGTQETQYF
TRBV5-1	-	TRBJ2-7	CASSAGYSYEQYF
TRBV12-5	medium-sized	TRBJ2-3	CAQGGLLTDTQYF
TRBV19	-	TRBJ2-3	CASSRQFTDTQYF
TRBV28	-	TRBJ2-3	CASSPNPYGSGTDTQYF
TRBV14	-	TRBJ2-7	CASSQGSTYSYEQYF
TRBV28	-	TRBJ2-3	CASTVGTRAPDTQYF
TRBV6-4	-	TRBJ1-6	CASSDNDRGYNSPLHF
TRBV2	-	TRBJ2-1	CASKGLGNEQFF
TRBV4-2	-	TRBJ2-1	CASSQGLSLLEQFF
TRBV7-9	-	TRBJ1-1	CASSLRDSFSEAFF
TRBV27	-	TRBJ2-1	CASTPLEAGVYEQFF
TRBV5-5	-	TRBJ2-7	CASSLAGDSSYEQYF
TRBV27	medium-sized	TRBJ2-7	CASSKLAGYEQYF
TRBV29-1	-	TRBJ2-1	CSVADKGNEQFF
TRBV20-1	medium-sized	TRBJ1-1	CSAEGGYTEAFF
TRBV6-5	-	TRBJ2-7	CASSPGTGGFYEQYF
TRBV11-3	-	TRBJ2-1	CASSPLGGGFNEQFF
TRBV7-8	-	TRBJ2-3	CASSLIEVVSTDTQYF
TRBV6-1	medium-sized	TRBJ2-7	CASSPNDRALSYEQYF
TRBV7-2	-	TRBJ1-2	CASSLDQGGYGYTF
TRBV20-1	-	TRBJ2-7	CSARVSGQAYEQYF
TRBV6-5	-	TRBJ1-1	CASSYSTGEAFF
TRBV7-6	-	TRBJ1-4	CASSSIAVPRGDDEKLFF
TRBV2	-	TRBJ2-7	CASRLQGFEQYF
TRBV7-9	-	TRBJ2-7	CASSFPDRSRDEQYF
TRBV27	-	TRBJ2-1	CASSWTGVNEQFF
TRBV9	-	TRBJ2-7	CASSPETGGSYEQYF
TRBV5-1	-	TRBJ2-1	CASFPTGGPPDEQFF
TRBV14	-	TRBJ2-5	CASSQAGTQETQYF
TRBV6-5	-	TRBJ2-5	CASSYSTGEETQYF
TRBV15	-	TRBJ2-1	CATSREGILAAYNEQFF
TRBV7-9	-	TRBJ2-1	CASSSFEGQYNEQFF
TRBV20-1	-	TRBJ2-7	CSARWGYEQYF
TRBV5-1	-	TRBJ2-7	CASSLQGTAEQYF
TRBV7-9	-	TRBJ2-7	CASSREGDSSYEQYF
TRBV15	-	TRBJ2-2	CATSSNRAQSRELFF
TRBV2	-	TRBJ2-2	CASRDYTGELFF
TRBV10-2	medium-sized	TRBJ2-1	CASKLGGIYSYNEQFF
TRBV15	-	TRBJ2-1	CATSRDGTGDYNEQFF
TRBV28	medium-sized	TRBJ2-3	CASSFGSATSTDTQYF
TRBV7-9	-	TRBJ2-2	CASSLLAGNDGELFF
TRBV7-2	-	TRBJ2-1	CASSWGTSGGLYNEQFF
TRBV12-3/TRBV12-4	-	TRBJ2-1	CASSPLTSRGSYNEQFF
TRBV12-3/TRBV12-4	-	TRBJ2-7	CASSVAGNIYEQYF
TRBV6-6	-	TRBJ2-7	CASTPRDEGLYYEQYF
TRBV19	-	TRBJ2-3	CASAPSGFSTDTQYF
TRBV9	-	TRBJ2-5	CASSQNRDTDEETQYF